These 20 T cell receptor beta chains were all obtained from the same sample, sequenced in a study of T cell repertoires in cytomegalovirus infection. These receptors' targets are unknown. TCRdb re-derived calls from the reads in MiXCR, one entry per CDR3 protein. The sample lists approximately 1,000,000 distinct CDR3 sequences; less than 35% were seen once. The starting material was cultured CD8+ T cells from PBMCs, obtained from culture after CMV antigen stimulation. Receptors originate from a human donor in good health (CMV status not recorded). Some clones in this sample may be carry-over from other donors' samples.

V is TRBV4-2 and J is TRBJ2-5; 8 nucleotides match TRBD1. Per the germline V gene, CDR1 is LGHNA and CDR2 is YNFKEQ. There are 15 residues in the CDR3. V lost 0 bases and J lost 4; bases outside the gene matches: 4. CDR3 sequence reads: CASSQDTGGRETQYF. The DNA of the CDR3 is TGTGCCAGCAGCCAAGATACAGGGGGAAGAGAGACCCAGTACTTC.

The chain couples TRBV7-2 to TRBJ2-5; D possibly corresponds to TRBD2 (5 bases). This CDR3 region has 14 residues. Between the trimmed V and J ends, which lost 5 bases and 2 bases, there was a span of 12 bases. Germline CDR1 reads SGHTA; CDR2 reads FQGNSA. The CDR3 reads CASSPRWTQETQYF. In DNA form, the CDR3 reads TGTGCCAGCAGCCCCCGCTGGACTCAAGAGACCCAGTACTTC.

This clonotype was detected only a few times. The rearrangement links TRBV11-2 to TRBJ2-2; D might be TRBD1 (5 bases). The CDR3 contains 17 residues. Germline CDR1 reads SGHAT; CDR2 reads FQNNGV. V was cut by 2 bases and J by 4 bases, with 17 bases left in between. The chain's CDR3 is CASSLWEGVKVTGELFF. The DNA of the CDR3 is TGTGCCAGCAGCTTATGGGAAGGGGTTAAAGTCACCGGGGAGCTGTTTTTT.

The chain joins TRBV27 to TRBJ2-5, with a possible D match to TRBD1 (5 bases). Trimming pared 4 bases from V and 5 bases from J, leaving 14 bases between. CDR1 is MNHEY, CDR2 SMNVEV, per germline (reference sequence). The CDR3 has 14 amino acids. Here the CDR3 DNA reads TGTGCCAGCAGTTCTACGACAGCGTGGGAGACCCAGTACTTC. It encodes CASSSTTAWETQYF.

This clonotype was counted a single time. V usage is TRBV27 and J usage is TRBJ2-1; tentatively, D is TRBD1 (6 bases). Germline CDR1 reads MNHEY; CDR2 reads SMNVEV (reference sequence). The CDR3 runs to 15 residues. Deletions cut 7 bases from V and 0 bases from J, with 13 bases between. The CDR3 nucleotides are TGTGCCAGCAATTCCGACAGGAGCTCCTACAATGAGCAGTTCTTC. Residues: CASNSDRSSYNEQFF.

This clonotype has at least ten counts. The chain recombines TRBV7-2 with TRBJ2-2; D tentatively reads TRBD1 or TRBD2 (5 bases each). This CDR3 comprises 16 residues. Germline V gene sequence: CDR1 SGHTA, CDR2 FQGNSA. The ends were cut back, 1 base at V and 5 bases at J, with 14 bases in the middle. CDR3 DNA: TGTGCCAGCAGCTTAGAGGGGACGGCCCTGACCGGGGAGCTGTTTTTT. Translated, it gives CASSLEGTALTGELFF.

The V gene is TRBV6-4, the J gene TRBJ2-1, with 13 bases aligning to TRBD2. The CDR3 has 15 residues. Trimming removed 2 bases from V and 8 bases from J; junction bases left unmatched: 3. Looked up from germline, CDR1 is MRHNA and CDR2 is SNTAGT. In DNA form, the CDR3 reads TGTGCCAGCAGTGACGGGACTAGCGGGGTAGATGAGCAGTTCTTC. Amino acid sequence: CASSDGTSGVDEQFF.

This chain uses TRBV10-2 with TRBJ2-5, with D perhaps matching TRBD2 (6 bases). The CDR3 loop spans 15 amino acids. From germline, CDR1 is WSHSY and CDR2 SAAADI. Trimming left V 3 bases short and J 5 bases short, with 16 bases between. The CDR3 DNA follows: TGCGCCAGCAGTGATTACCGGGAGCCCGAGGAGACCCAGTACTTC. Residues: CASSDYREPEETQYF.

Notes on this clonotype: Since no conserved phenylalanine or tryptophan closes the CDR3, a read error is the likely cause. CDR3 sequence: CASRGDTQYL. The CDR3 region has the DNA TGCGCCAGCAGGGGGGATACGCAGTATCTT. The V and J genes are TRBV5-1 and TRBJ2-3; no firm D call. V was cut by 5 bases and J by 6 bases, with 4 bases left in between. CDR1 and CDR2 from the germline V gene are SGHRS and YFSETQ. The CDR3 runs 10 residues.

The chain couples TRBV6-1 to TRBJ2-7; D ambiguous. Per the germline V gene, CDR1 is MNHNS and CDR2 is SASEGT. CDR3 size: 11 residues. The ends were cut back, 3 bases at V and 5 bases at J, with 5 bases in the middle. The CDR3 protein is CASSEDDEQYV. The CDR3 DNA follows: TGTGCCAGCAGTGAGGACGACGAGCAGTACGTC.

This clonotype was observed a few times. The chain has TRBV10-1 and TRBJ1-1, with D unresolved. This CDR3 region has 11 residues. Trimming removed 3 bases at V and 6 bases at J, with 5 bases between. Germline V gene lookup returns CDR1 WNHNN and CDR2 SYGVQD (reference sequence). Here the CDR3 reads CASSDGAEAFF. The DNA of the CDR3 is TGCGCCAGCAGTGACGGGGCTGAAGCTTTCTTT.

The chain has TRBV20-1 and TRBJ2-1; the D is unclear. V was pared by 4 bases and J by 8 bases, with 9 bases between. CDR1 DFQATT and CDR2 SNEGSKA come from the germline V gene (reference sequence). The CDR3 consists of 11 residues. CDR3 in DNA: TGCAGTGCTAAAAACCTCCATGAGCAGTTCTTC. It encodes CSAKNLHEQFF.

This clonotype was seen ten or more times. Here the CDR3 reads CASSRDRRIQETQYF. The CDR3 DNA is TGTGCCAGCAGCCGGGACCGGCGAATTCAAGAGACCCAGTACTTC. The chain joins TRBV7-9 to TRBJ2-5; D is possibly TRBD1 or TRBD2 (5 bases each). Trimming shortened V by 5 bases and J by 2 bases, and 15 bases separated the two germline ends. Germline lookup yields CDR1 SEHNR and CDR2 FQNEAQ (reference sequence). CDR3 length: 15 residues.

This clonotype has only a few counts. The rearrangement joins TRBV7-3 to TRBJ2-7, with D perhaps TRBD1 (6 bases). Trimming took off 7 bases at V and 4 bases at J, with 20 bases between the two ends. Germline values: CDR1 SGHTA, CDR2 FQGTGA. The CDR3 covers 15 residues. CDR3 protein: CASILGAGPGYEQYF. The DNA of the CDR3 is TGTGCCAGCATCCTGGGGGCAGGTCCTGGGTACGAGCAGTACTTC.

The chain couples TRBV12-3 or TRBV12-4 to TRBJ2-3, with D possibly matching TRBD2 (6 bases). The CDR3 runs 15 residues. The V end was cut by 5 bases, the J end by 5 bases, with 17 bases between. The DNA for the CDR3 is TGTGCCAGCAGTCCTCCGGGACTGCTTAAAGATACGCAGTATTTT. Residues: CASSPPGLLKDTQYF.

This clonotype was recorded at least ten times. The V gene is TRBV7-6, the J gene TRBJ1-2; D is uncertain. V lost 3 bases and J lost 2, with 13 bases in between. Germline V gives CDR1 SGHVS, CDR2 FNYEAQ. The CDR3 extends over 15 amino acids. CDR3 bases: TGTGCCAGCAGCTTCGGGCCCAGCGAGAACTATGGCTACACCTTC. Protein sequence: CASSFGPSENYGYTF.

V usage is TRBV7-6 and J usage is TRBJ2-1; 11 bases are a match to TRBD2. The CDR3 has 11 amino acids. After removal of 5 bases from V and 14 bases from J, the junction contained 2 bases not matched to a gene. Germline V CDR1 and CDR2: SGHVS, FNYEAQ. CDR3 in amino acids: CASSSSGGEFF. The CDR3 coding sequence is TGTGCCAGCAGCAGTAGCGGGGGGGAGTTCTTC.

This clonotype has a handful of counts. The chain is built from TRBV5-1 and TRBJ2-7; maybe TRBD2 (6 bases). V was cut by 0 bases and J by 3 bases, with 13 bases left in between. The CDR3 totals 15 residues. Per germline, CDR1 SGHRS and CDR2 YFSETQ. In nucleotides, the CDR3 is TGCGCCAGCAGCTTGGGGGACTCACCTTTCTACGAGCAGTACTTC. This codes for CASSLGDSPFYEQYF.

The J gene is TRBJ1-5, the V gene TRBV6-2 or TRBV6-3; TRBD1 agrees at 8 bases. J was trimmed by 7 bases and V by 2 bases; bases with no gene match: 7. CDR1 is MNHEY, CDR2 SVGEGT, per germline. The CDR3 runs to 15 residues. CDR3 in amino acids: CASSYPGQGSQPQHF. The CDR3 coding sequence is TGTGCCAGCAGTTACCCTGGACAGGGTAGCCAGCCCCAGCATTTT.

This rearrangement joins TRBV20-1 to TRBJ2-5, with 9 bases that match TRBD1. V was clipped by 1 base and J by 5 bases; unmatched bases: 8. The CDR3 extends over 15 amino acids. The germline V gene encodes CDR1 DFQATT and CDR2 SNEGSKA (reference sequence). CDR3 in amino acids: CSARARQGELETQYF. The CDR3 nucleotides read TGCAGTGCTAGAGCGCGACAGGGGGAATTGGAGACCCAGTACTTC.